This T cell receptor beta chain was captured in a study of T cell responses to AZD1222 COVID-19 vaccine. Study-wide findings and caveats: All repertoire sampling was performed exclusively after the peak T cell response.

It was second doses at about 4 or about 12 weeks that were pooled. Sequencing was performed with immunoSEQ multiplex PCR; in TCRdb, only in-frame clones are kept and a portion is missing. The sample yields 90,000 to 130,000 clones, about 95% seen once. A remark on this clone: The antigen remains undetermined.

Germline assignment: CDR1 SGHTA and CDR2 FQGNSA. The CDR3 covers 14 residues. The V gene end was trimmed by 6 bases and the J gene end by 3 bases; junction bases not matched to a gene: 6. The sequence was obtained from an adult who received the AZD1222 COVID-19 vaccine. The chain couples TRBV7-2 to TRBJ1-2; 8 bases are a match to TRBD1. Sequencing was performed on peripheral blood, taken 28 days after the second AZD1222 dose. CDR3 protein: CASRPQGADYGYTF. The CDR3 bases are TGTGCCAGCAGACCCCAGGGGGCCGACTATGGCTACACCTTC. Full variable domain (remainder filled in from reference TRBV7-2 and TRBJ1-2): GAGVSQSPSNKVTEKGKDVELRCDPISGHTALYWYRQSLGQGLEFLIYFQGNSAPDKSGLPSDRFSAERTGGSVSTLTIQRTQQEDSAVYLCASRPQGADYGYTFGSGTRLTVV.